What follows is one TCR beta chain and its context. Its antigen is currently unknown. The assay was immunoSEQ multiplex PCR, and TCRdb's table has in-frame clones only and misses some. The data contain fewer than 150,000 clones, 80% to 95% of them singletons. This specimen belongs to a study of T cell responses to AZD1222 COVID-19 vaccine. Study-wide results and caveats: Females made up more of the donors, who were largely white British, and clonal diversity may have come out too low.

The length of the CDR3 is 16 residues. CDR1 and CDR2 (germline): SNHLY, FYNNEI. V dropped 5 bases and J dropped 7 bases, with 20 bases sitting between them. V and J are TRBV2 and TRBJ1-4; D remains ambiguous. The receptor comes from an adult in good health. The material sequenced was peripheral blood, taken on day 0 of AZD1222 vaccination. The CDR3 DNA sequence: TGTGCCAGCAGTCCCCTGGGGAGGGCCAGAGCTGAAAAACTGTTTTTT. It specifies CASSPLGRARAEKLFF.